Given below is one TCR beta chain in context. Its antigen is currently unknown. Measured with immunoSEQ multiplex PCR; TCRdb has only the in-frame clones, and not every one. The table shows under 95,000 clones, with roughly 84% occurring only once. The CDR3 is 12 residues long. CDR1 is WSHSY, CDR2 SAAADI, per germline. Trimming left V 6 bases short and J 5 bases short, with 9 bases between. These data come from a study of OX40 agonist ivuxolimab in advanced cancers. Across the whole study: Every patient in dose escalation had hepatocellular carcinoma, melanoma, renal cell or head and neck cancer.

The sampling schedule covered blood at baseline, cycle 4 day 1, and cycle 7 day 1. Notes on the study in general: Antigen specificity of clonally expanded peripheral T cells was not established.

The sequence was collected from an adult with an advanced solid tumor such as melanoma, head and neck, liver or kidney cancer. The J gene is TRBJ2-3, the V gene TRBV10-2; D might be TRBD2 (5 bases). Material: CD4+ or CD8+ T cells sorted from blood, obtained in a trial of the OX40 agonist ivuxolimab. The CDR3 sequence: CASRGRGDTQYF. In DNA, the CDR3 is TGCGCCAGCAGGGGCCGGGGAGATACGCAGTATTTT.